The text below deals with one T cell receptor beta chain. Germline V gives CDR1 SGHNT, CDR2 YENEEA. The length of the CDR3 is 13 residues. The entry originates in a study of blood T cells in healthy people across ages. Researchers report isolating at least 6.5 million PBMCs per sample. A second PCR, run for about 7 to 12 cycles, used a sample-barcoded 5' primer plus a J-beta primer mix. In TCRdb, the 5' RACE reads were re-called with MiXCR into one record per CDR3 protein. The sample shows 650,000 to 800,000 distinct CDR3 sequences, under 55% of them seen only once. The TCR comes from a man between 60 and 70 years old in good health. This chain connects TRBV11-3 to TRBJ2-4, with D perhaps matching TRBD2 (5 bases). Gene TRBJ2-7 matches the end of the DNA better, so the J call may be wrong. Sequenced: blood. The CDR3 DNA reads TGTGCCAGCAGCGTAGGGAGAAGATACGAGCAGTACTTC. Its translation: CASSVGRRYEQYF.